This T cell receptor beta chain was observed in a study of CD8 T cells in Susac syndrome. When the RNA was reverse transcribed, random hexamers were used with an input of roughly 0.45 to 1 ug. By means of immunoSEQ multiplex PCR, TCR beta CDR3 spanning 54 Vbeta and 13 Jbeta underwent amplification. One entry per CDR3 protein results from TCRdb running MiXCR on the immunoSEQ multiplex PCR reads. The sample shows some 260,000 distinct CDR3 sequences, around 84% of them seen only once. Germline CDR1 is SGHAT and CDR2 is FQNNGV. The CDR3 length is 14 residues. Trimming removed 5 bases from V and 5 bases from J, with 15 bases in between. TCR beta from blood CD8+ and CD4+ T cells was sequenced. Treatment-naive patients with stable or active relapsing-remitting disease served as multiple sclerosis controls.

The sequenced material came from CD8+ T cells from PBMCs. The chain uses TRBV11-2 and TRBJ1-1; D possibly corresponds to TRBD1 (6 bases). The receptor was derived from a human donor with multiple sclerosis. CDR3 DNA: TGTGCCAGCAGCAGCCGACAGGACTGGACTGAAGCTTTCTTT. It codes for CASSSRQDWTEAFF.